This is a list of T cell receptor beta chains from one sample in a study of cytomegalovirus exposure and HLA in healthy donors. Only in-frame clones appear in the TCRdb table, and some are missing; sequencing was by immunoSEQ multiplex PCR. The sample shows 75,000 to 95,000 clones, over 60% of them seen only once. Sequenced sample: PBMCs. The source is a woman between 40 and 55 years old in good health and CMV-seropositive. CDR3s include the opening cysteine and the closing phenylalanine or tryptophan. The order of the fields is V gene, clone size, D gene, J gene, CDR3 DNA, CDR3 protein. The D gene is left open where the match is weak. Part of the rows lack a size; the others show once, few, many or a class for expanded clones.

v_gene: TRBV6-1; abundance: few; d_gene: TRBD1; j_gene: TRBJ1-5; CDR3nt: TGTGCCAGCAGTGGAGAAACAGGGGGCGGTCAGCCCCAGCATTTT; CDR3aa: CASSGETGGGQPQHF
v_gene: TRBV6-1; abundance: once; d_gene: NA; j_gene: TRBJ2-7; CDR3nt: TGTGCCAGCAGTGAAAAGCAGGTTTACGAGCAGTACTTC; CDR3aa: CASSEKQVYEQYF
v_gene: TRBV27; abundance: NA; d_gene: TRBD1; j_gene: TRBJ2-1; CDR3nt: TGTGCCAGCAGCCCCGGGACAGGGGCCGATGAGCAGTTCTTC; CDR3aa: CASSPGTGADEQFF
v_gene: TRBV5-1; abundance: NA; d_gene: TRBD1; j_gene: TRBJ2-7; CDR3nt: TGCGCCAGCACCCGGACAGGGGGCTACGAGCAGTACTTC; CDR3aa: CASTRTGGYEQYF
v_gene: TRBV18; abundance: NA; d_gene: NA; j_gene: TRBJ1-1; CDR3nt: TGTGCCAGCTCACCACAGCAGAACACTGAAGCTTTCTTT; CDR3aa: CASSPQQNTEAFF
v_gene: TRBV6-5; abundance: NA; d_gene: NA; j_gene: TRBJ2-7; CDR3nt: TGTGCCAGCAGTTACGGCGGGGACTCCTCCTACGAGCAGTACTTC; CDR3aa: CASSYGGDSSYEQYF
v_gene: TRBV5-4; abundance: NA; d_gene: NA; j_gene: TRBJ2-7; CDR3nt: TGTGCCAGCAGGAAATATAGCGGCGTTCTGGACGAGCAGTACTTC; CDR3aa: CASRKYSGVLDEQYF
v_gene: TRBV7-2; abundance: NA; d_gene: TRBD1; j_gene: TRBJ2-7; CDR3nt: TGTGCCAGCAGCGTAGCGCCGGGACAGCTTTACGAGCAGTACTTC; CDR3aa: CASSVAPGQLYEQYF
v_gene: TRBV11-3; abundance: once; d_gene: NA; j_gene: TRBJ2-7; CDR3nt: TGTGCCAGCAGCTTAGATCCCGGAGGGATTTACGCCGAGCAGTACTTC; CDR3aa: CASSLDPGGIYAEQYF
v_gene: TRBV6-1; abundance: NA; d_gene: NA; j_gene: TRBJ2-2; CDR3nt: TGTGCCAGCAGCTTTGACACCGCGAACACCGGGGAGCTGTTTTTT; CDR3aa: CASSFDTANTGELFF
v_gene: TRBV7-2; abundance: NA; d_gene: TRBD2; j_gene: TRBJ2-1; CDR3nt: TGTGCCAGCAGCCTAAGACTAGCGGAGACCTACAATGAGCAGTTCTTC; CDR3aa: CASSLRLAETYNEQFF
v_gene: TRBV30; abundance: NA; d_gene: TRBD2; j_gene: TRBJ2-3; CDR3nt: TGTGCCTGGAGTCCCAAAGCGGGAGGCCCAGATACGCAGTATTTT; CDR3aa: CAWSPKAGGPDTQYF
v_gene: TRBV7-9; abundance: NA; d_gene: NA; j_gene: TRBJ2-5; CDR3nt: TGTGCCAGCAGTCCACAAACAGGGGAGACCCAGTACTTC; CDR3aa: CASSPQTGETQYF
v_gene: TRBV6-4; abundance: NA; d_gene: NA; j_gene: TRBJ2-3; CDR3nt: TGTGCCAGCAGAGTTTCGAGCGACACAGATACGCAGTATTTT; CDR3aa: CASRVSSDTDTQYF
v_gene: TRBV19; abundance: NA; d_gene: NA; j_gene: TRBJ1-5; CDR3nt: TGTGCCAGTAGTTCGACAGGAAGCTATAGCAATCAGCCCCAGCATTTT; CDR3aa: CASSSTGSYSNQPQHF
v_gene: TRBV5-1; abundance: NA; d_gene: TRBD2; j_gene: TRBJ2-1; CDR3nt: TGCGCCAGCAGCTTGACTAGCGGGAGGTCCGGTGAGCAGTTCTTC; CDR3aa: CASSLTSGRSGEQFF
v_gene: TRBV7-2; abundance: NA; d_gene: NA; j_gene: TRBJ2-3; CDR3nt: TGTGCCAGCAGCTTAGGGAGAGATACGCAGTATTTT; CDR3aa: CASSLGRDTQYF
v_gene: TRBV5-4; abundance: NA; d_gene: NA; j_gene: TRBJ2-1; CDR3nt: TGTGCCAGCAGCTTCGGACAATCCTACAATGAGCAGTTCTTC; CDR3aa: CASSFGQSYNEQFF
v_gene: TRBV28; abundance: NA; d_gene: NA; j_gene: TRBJ1-5; CDR3nt: TGTGCCAGCCAAAGGGGAGGACCCCGAGATCAGCCCCAGCATTTT; CDR3aa: CASQRGGPRDQPQHF
v_gene: TRBV18; abundance: NA; d_gene: NA; j_gene: TRBJ2-3; CDR3nt: TGTGCCAGCTCACCCACCCTCGGTCGCACAGATACGCAGTATTTT; CDR3aa: CASSPTLGRTDTQYF
v_gene: TRBV6-5; abundance: once; d_gene: TRBD2; j_gene: TRBJ2-3; CDR3nt: TGTGCCAGCAGTTACTCCGAACTAGCGGGCACAGATACGCAGTATTTT; CDR3aa: CASSYSELAGTDTQYF
v_gene: TRBV18; abundance: NA; d_gene: TRBD1; j_gene: TRBJ2-3; CDR3nt: TGTGCCAGCTCACCAACAGGGGGAACTAGCACAGATACGCAGTATTTT; CDR3aa: CASSPTGGTSTDTQYF
v_gene: TRBV11-3; abundance: NA; d_gene: TRBD1; j_gene: TRBJ2-3; CDR3nt: TGTGCCAGCAGCTTCAGGGGGCCTCCCGCAGATACGCAGTATTTT; CDR3aa: CASSFRGPPADTQYF
v_gene: TRBV19; abundance: NA; d_gene: NA; j_gene: TRBJ2-7; CDR3nt: TGTGCCAGTAGTATTCAGGCAGGGTCCTACGAGCAGTACTTC; CDR3aa: CASSIQAGSYEQYF
v_gene: TRBV5-1; abundance: NA; d_gene: NA; j_gene: TRBJ1-6; CDR3nt: TGCGCCAGCAGCTCCCCGGGTTCTGATTCACCCCTCCACTTT; CDR3aa: CASSSPGSDSPLHF
v_gene: TRBV2; abundance: once; d_gene: NA; j_gene: TRBJ1-3; CDR3nt: TGTGCCAGCAGTTCCGACGCGGCGGGAGGAAACACCATATATTTT; CDR3aa: CASSSDAAGGNTIYF
v_gene: TRBV5-1; abundance: NA; d_gene: TRBD2; j_gene: TRBJ2-3; CDR3nt: TGCGCCAGCAGCTCCGGGGGGAGCACAGATACGCAGTATTTT; CDR3aa: CASSSGGSTDTQYF
v_gene: TRBV11-3; abundance: NA; d_gene: TRBD1; j_gene: TRBJ2-1; CDR3nt: TGTGCCAGCAGCTTAGAAGGTTGGGGGACAGGGACCTACAATGAGCAGTTCTTC; CDR3aa: CASSLEGWGTGTYNEQFF
v_gene: TRBV5-1; abundance: once; d_gene: TRBD2; j_gene: TRBJ2-1; CDR3nt: TGCGCCAGCAGCTTCTTTCTGTCGGGGACTAGCGGATACAATGAGCAGTTCTTC; CDR3aa: CASSFFLSGTSGYNEQFF
v_gene: TRBV2; abundance: NA; d_gene: TRBD2; j_gene: TRBJ2-5; CDR3nt: TGTGCCAGCAGTGAAGCCCTAGCGGGGAAAGAGACCCAGTACTTC; CDR3aa: CASSEALAGKETQYF
v_gene: TRBV7-9; abundance: NA; d_gene: TRBD1; j_gene: TRBJ2-5; CDR3nt: TGTGCCAGCAGCTTAGAGGGGGCCCAGTGGACCCAGTACTTC; CDR3aa: CASSLEGAQWTQYF
v_gene: TRBV7-8; abundance: NA; d_gene: NA; j_gene: TRBJ2-1; CDR3nt: TGTGCCAGCAGCGCGGGGACCCAGCCCGTTATGTCCTACAATGAGCAGTTCTTC; CDR3aa: CASSAGTQPVMSYNEQFF
v_gene: TRBV13; abundance: NA; d_gene: NA; j_gene: TRBJ2-7; CDR3nt: TGTGCCAGCAGCTTAGGGCCATTAGGGGGCTCCTACGAGCAGTACTTC; CDR3aa: CASSLGPLGGSYEQYF
v_gene: TRBV19; abundance: once; d_gene: NA; j_gene: TRBJ2-1; CDR3nt: TGTGCCAGTAGTATAGCCCTACTAGGTGAGCAGTTCTTC; CDR3aa: CASSIALLGEQFF
v_gene: TRBV7-7; abundance: NA; d_gene: TRBD2; j_gene: TRBJ2-5; CDR3nt: TGTGCTAGCAGCATGGGGAGGGTGGAGACCCAGTACTTC; CDR3aa: CASSMGRVETQYF
v_gene: TRBV10-3; abundance: NA; d_gene: TRBD2; j_gene: TRBJ2-2; CDR3nt: TGTGCCATCAGTGAGTCGGGACTAGCGGGAGTACCCGGGGAGCTGTTTTTT; CDR3aa: CAISESGLAGVPGELFF
v_gene: TRBV7-6; abundance: once; d_gene: NA; j_gene: TRBJ1-4; CDR3nt: TGTGCCAGCAGCTTAGAGGAGGAAAAACTGTTTTTT; CDR3aa: CASSLEEEKLFF
v_gene: TRBV19; abundance: few; d_gene: NA; j_gene: TRBJ2-1; CDR3nt: TGTGCCAGTAGTATGTCCGGGAATGAGCAGTTCTTC; CDR3aa: CASSMSGNEQFF
v_gene: TRBV9; abundance: NA; d_gene: NA; j_gene: TRBJ2-6; CDR3nt: TGTGCCAGCAGCGTATACGGGGGTTCTGGGGCCAACGTCCTGACTTTC; CDR3aa: CASSVYGGSGANVLTF
v_gene: TRBV7-8; abundance: NA; d_gene: NA; j_gene: TRBJ2-7; CDR3nt: TGTGCCAGCAGCTCTCTTTTATACGAGCAGTACTTC; CDR3aa: CASSSLLYEQYF
v_gene: TRBV19; abundance: NA; d_gene: TRBD1; j_gene: TRBJ2-7; CDR3nt: TGTGCCAGTAGTATCTATTCCGGGACAGCCCACTACGAGCAGTACTTC; CDR3aa: CASSIYSGTAHYEQYF
v_gene: TRBV10-2; abundance: few; d_gene: NA; j_gene: TRBJ1-1; CDR3nt: TGCGCCAGCAGTGAGCCGGGAGTTAACACTGAAGCTTTCTTT; CDR3aa: CASSEPGVNTEAFF
v_gene: TRBV28; abundance: once; d_gene: NA; j_gene: TRBJ1-1; CDR3nt: TGTGCCAGCAGTTTACAGGGGACCACTGAAGCTTTCTTT; CDR3aa: CASSLQGTTEAFF
v_gene: TRBV20-1; abundance: NA; d_gene: NA; j_gene: TRBJ1-1; CDR3nt: TGCAGTGCTAGAGAAACTTACTATGCTTTCTTT; CDR3aa: CSARETYYAFF
v_gene: TRBV28; abundance: NA; d_gene: TRBD1; j_gene: TRBJ1-2; CDR3nt: TGTGCCAGCAGTTTGGGACAGGGGCTCGATAACTATGGCTACACCTTC; CDR3aa: CASSLGQGLDNYGYTF
v_gene: TRBV5-1; abundance: NA; d_gene: NA; j_gene: TRBJ2-2; CDR3nt: TGCGCCAGCAGCTTCGTGGATGCAGGGAACACCGGGGAGCTGTTTTTT; CDR3aa: CASSFVDAGNTGELFF
v_gene: TRBV9; abundance: NA; d_gene: TRBD1; j_gene: TRBJ1-4; CDR3nt: TGTGCCAGCAGCTCTCTAGGACAGGGCCCTAATGAAAAACTGTTTTTT; CDR3aa: CASSSLGQGPNEKLFF
v_gene: TRBV5-3; abundance: NA; d_gene: TRBD1; j_gene: TRBJ1-6; CDR3nt: TGTGCCAGAAGCTTCGGACAGGCGAGCTCCTATAATTCACCCCTCCACTTT; CDR3aa: CARSFGQASSYNSPLHF
v_gene: TRBV6-4; abundance: NA; d_gene: NA; j_gene: TRBJ2-7; CDR3nt: TGTGCCAGCAGTCCCTCGGACAGTTACGAGCAGTACTTC; CDR3aa: CASSPSDSYEQYF
v_gene: TRBV19; abundance: NA; d_gene: TRBD1; j_gene: TRBJ2-7; CDR3nt: TGTGCCAGTAGTGTCGCCGGGACAGGGGTCTACGAGCAGTACTTC; CDR3aa: CASSVAGTGVYEQYF
v_gene: TRBV5-6; abundance: NA; d_gene: NA; j_gene: TRBJ1-2; CDR3nt: TGTGCCAGCAGCTTGGTCTTCCCTCGGGGCTACACCTTC; CDR3aa: CASSLVFPRGYTF
v_gene: TRBV20-1; abundance: few; d_gene: TRBD2; j_gene: TRBJ2-1; CDR3nt: TGCAGTGCTAGAGGGACTAGCGGGAGATTCTTC; CDR3aa: CSARGTSGRFF
v_gene: TRBV11-1; abundance: NA; d_gene: NA; j_gene: TRBJ2-1; CDR3nt: TGTGCCAGCAGCTTGGCAATCTCAGGAGGGACTTTTCACCACAATGAGCAGTTCTTC; CDR3aa: CASSLAISGGTFHHNEQFF
v_gene: TRBV6-1; abundance: NA; d_gene: NA; j_gene: TRBJ2-3; CDR3nt: TGTGCCAGCAGTGAAGGGTGGCAAACAGATACGCAGTATTTT; CDR3aa: CASSEGWQTDTQYF
v_gene: TRBV6-5; abundance: NA; d_gene: TRBD1; j_gene: TRBJ2-4; CDR3nt: TGTGCCTCACAGGGGCCAGGAAACATTCAGTACTTC; CDR3aa: CASQGPGNIQYF
v_gene: TRBV6-1; abundance: few; d_gene: NA; j_gene: TRBJ2-7; CDR3nt: TGTGCCAGCAGTCCTCGGACAGATTCCTACGAGCAGTACTTC; CDR3aa: CASSPRTDSYEQYF
v_gene: TRBV19; abundance: NA; d_gene: TRBD1; j_gene: TRBJ1-2; CDR3nt: TGTGCCAGTAGTATCCGGACAGGGATGAACTATGGCTACACCTTC; CDR3aa: CASSIRTGMNYGYTF